This is a list of T cell receptor beta chains from one sample in a study of blood T cell repertoires in COVID-19. Produced via immunoSEQ multiplex PCR; TCRdb's table is partial and in-frame only. The sample lists under 200,000 clones; just under 80% were seen once. Sequencing input: peripheral blood. Receptor source: a man aged 65-85 years with active or convalescent COVID-19. Each CDR3 is given with its conserved first and last residue. The D gene is left open where the match is weak. Expanded clones get a size class; other rows say once, few or many, or leave the size out.

>TRBJ2-7|15|NA|NA|TRBV11-2
TGTGCCAGCAGCCAAGGCGGAGGGGGCACCTACGAGCAGTACTTC
CASSQGGGGTYEQYF
>TRBJ2-1|13|NA|NA|TRBV27
TGTGCCAGCAGACTAGCCTTCCGCAATGAGCAGTTCTTC
CASRLAFRNEQFF
>TRBJ1-4|15|NA|NA|TRBV7-6
TGTGCCAGCAGCTTAGGACAGGCTTCTAATGAAAAACTGTTTTTT
CASSLGQASNEKLFF
>TRBJ2-3|14|NA|NA|TRBV19
TGTGCCAGTGGACAAGGCGCCCGCACAGATACGCAGTATTTT
CASGQGARTDTQYF
>TRBJ1-1|15|NA|TRBD1|TRBV3-1/TRBV3-2
TGTGCCAGCAGCCGTGTTACAGGGGGGAACACTGAAGCTTTCTTT
CASSRVTGGNTEAFF
>TRBJ1-1|12|NA|NA|TRBV15
TGTGCCACCAGCAGACAGTCTACTGAAGCTTTCTTT
CATSRQSTEAFF
>TRBJ2-1|15|NA|NA|TRBV9
TGTGCCAGCAGCCTTCAGGCGGAGGCCGGCCTTGAGCAGTTCTTC
CASSLQAEAGLEQFF
>TRBJ2-3|15|NA|TRBD1|TRBV3-1/TRBV3-2
TGTGCCAGCAGACAAGGACAGGGGAGGACAGATACGCAGTATTTT
CASRQGQGRTDTQYF
>TRBJ2-2|16|many|TRBD1|TRBV9
TGTGCCAGCAGCTCACGGGACAGGGAGTTGATAGGGGAGCTGTTTTTT
CASSSRDRELIGELFF
>TRBJ1-2|13|once|NA|TRBV7-9
TGTGCCAGCAGCTTTGGCAGGAATGCTGGCTACACCTTC
CASSFGRNAGYTF
>TRBJ2-7|13|NA|TRBD1|TRBV5-1
TGCGCCAGCAGCCGGGACAGGGAGTACGAGCAGTACTTC
CASSRDREYEQYF
>TRBJ1-3|15|NA|TRBD1|TRBV9
TGTGCCAGCAGCGCCCAGGACAGGGACGGGAACACCATATATTTT
CASSAQDRDGNTIYF
>TRBJ2-3|17|NA|NA|TRBV6-1
TGTGCCAGCAGTGAAGTAGTTAGGTCTGGGGGGACAGATACGCAGTATTTT
CASSEVVRSGGTDTQYF
>TRBJ2-5|13|NA|NA|TRBV5-1
TGCGCCAGCAGCTGGAGGGGCCAAGAGACCCAGTACTTC
CASSWRGQETQYF
>TRBJ2-6|14|NA|NA|TRBV5-1
TGCGCCAGCAGCTTGGCCACTGGGGCCAACGTCCTGACTTTC
CASSLATGANVLTF